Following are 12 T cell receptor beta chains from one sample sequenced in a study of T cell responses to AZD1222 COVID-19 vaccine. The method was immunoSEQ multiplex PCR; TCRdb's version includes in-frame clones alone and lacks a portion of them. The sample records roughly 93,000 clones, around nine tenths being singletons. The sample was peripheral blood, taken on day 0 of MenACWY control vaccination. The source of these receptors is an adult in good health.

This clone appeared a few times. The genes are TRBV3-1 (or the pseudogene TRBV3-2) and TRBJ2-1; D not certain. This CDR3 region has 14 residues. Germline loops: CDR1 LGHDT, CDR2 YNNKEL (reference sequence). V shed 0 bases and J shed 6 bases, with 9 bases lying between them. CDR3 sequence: CASSQEWWGNEQFF. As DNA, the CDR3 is TGTGCCAGCAGCCAAGAATGGTGGGGCAATGAGCAGTTCTTC.

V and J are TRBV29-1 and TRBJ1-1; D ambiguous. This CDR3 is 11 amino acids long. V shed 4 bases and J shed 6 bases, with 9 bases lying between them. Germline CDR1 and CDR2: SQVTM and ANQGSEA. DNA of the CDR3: TGCAGCGTTGTCACTCGAGCTGAAGCTTTCTTT. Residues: CSVVTRAEAFF.

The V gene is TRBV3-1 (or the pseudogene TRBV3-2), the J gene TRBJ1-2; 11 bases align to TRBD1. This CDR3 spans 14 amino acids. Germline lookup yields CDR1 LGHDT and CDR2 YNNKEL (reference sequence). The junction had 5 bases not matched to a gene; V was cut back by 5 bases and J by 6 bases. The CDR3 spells CASSTWTGGHGYTF. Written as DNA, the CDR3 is TGTGCCAGCAGCACATGGACAGGGGGCCATGGCTACACCTTC.

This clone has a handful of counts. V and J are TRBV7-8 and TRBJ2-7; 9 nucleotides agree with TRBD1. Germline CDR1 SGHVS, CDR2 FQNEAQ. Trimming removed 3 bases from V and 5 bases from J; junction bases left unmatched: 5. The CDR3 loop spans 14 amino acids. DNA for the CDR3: TGTGCCAGCAGCTTTCCGGGACAGGGTCACGAGCAGTACTTC. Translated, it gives CASSFPGQGHEQYF.

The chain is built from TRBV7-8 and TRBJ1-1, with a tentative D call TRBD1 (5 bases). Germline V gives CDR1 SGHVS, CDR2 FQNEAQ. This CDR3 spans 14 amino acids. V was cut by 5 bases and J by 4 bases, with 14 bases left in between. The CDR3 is CASSPQVRVTEAFF. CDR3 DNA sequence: TGTGCCAGCAGCCCGCAAGTCAGGGTCACTGAAGCTTTCTTT.

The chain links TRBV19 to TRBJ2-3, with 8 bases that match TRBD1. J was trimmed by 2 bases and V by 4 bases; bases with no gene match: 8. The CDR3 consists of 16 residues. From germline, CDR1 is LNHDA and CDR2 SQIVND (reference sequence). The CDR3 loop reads CASSTDRGLPTDTQYF. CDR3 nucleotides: TGTGCCAGTAGTACCGACAGGGGCCTCCCCACAGATACGCAGTATTTT.

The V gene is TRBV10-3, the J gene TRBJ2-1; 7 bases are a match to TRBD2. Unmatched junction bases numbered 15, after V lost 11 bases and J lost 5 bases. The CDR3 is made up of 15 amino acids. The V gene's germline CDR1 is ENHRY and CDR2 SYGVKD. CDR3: CAAAQGGGMDNEQFF. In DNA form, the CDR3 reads TGTGCCGCGGCACAAGGCGGGGGTATGGACAATGAGCAGTTCTTC.

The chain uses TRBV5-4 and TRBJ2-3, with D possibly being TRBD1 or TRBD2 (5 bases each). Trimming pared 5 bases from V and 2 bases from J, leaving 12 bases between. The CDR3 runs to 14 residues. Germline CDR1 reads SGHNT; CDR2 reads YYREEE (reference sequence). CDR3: CASRPGTITDTQYF. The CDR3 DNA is TGTGCCAGCAGACCGGGGACCATCACAGATACGCAGTATTTT. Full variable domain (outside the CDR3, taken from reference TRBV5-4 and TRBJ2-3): ETGVTQSPTHLIKTRGQQVTLRCSSQSGHNTVSWYQQALGQGPQFIFQYYREEENGRGNFPPRFSGLQFPNYSSELNVNALELDDSALYLCASRPGTITDTQYFGPGTRLTVL.

In DNA form, the CDR3 reads TGTGCCACCCGGGTGGCCTACGAGCAGTACTTC. It is translated as CATRVAYEQYF. The chain has TRBV24-1 and TRBJ2-7; D uncertain. This CDR3 spans 11 amino acids. CDR1 is KGHDR, CDR2 SFDVKD, per germline. Trimming took off 9 bases at V and 2 bases at J, with 7 bases between the two ends.

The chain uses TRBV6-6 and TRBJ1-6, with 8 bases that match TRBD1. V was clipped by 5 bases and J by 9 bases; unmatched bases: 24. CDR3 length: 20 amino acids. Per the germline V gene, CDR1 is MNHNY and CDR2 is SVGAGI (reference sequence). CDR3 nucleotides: TGTGCCAGCAGTCCCCCCTCGGACAGGGAGCCTTATGTTGGGGGTTCACCCCTCCACTTT. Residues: CASSPPSDREPYVGGSPLHF.

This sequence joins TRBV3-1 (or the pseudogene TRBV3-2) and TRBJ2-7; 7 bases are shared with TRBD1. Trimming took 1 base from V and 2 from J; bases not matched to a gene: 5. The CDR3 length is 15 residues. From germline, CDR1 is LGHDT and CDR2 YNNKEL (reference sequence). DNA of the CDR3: TGTGCCAGCAGCCAAGTTGTAGGGGGCCCCTACGAGCAGTACTTC. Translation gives CASSQVVGGPYEQYF.

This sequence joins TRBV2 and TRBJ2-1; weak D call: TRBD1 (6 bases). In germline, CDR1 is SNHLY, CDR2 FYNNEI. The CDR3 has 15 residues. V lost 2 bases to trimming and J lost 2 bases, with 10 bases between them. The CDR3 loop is CASSEPQGTYNEQFF. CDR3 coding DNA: TGTGCCAGCAGTGAACCACAGGGTACCTACAATGAGCAGTTCTTC.